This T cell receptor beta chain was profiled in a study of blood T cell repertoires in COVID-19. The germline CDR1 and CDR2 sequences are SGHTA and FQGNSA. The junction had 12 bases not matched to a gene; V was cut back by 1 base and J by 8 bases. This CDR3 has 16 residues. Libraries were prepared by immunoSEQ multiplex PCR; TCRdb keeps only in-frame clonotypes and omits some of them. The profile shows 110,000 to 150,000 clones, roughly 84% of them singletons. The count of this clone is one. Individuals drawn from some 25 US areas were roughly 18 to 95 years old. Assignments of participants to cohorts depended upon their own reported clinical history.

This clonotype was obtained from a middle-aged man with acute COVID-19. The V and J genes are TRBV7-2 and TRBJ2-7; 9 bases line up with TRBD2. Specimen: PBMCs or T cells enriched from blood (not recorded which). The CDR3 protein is CASSLEVAGAATKQYF. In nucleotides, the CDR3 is TGTGCCAGCAGCTTAGAAGTAGCGGGAGCAGCTACCAAGCAGTACTTC.